Each of the 19 T cell receptor beta chains below was sequenced from the same sample in a study of blood T cell repertoires in COVID-19. Sequencing was performed with immunoSEQ multiplex PCR; in TCRdb, only in-frame clones are kept and a portion is missing. This repertoire shows about 210,000 clones, approximately 80% found once; its top ten account for about 9.3%. The specimen sequenced was PBMCs or T cells enriched from blood (not recorded which). The receptor source for this set is a man aged 35 to 55 who had recovered from COVID-19.

J is TRBJ2-7 and V is TRBV9; 8 nucleotides line up with TRBD2. The CDR3 has 15 residues. CDR1 and CDR2 from the germline V gene are SGDLS and YYNGEE. Trimming removed 1 base from V and 4 bases from J; junction bases left unmatched: 7. CDR3 region: CASSVRAGDGYEQYF. CDR3 sequence (DNA): TGTGCCAGCAGCGTACGAGCGGGAGATGGATACGAGCAGTACTTC.

This chain connects TRBV5-1 to TRBJ2-1; TRBD2 aligns across 8 bases. The CDR3 loop spans 14 amino acids. J gave up 6 bases and V 2 bases, and 4 bases lay outside the gene matches. Germline V gene data show CDR1 as SGHRS and CDR2 as YFSETQ. The CDR3 is CASSLAGVFNEQFF. Here the CDR3 DNA reads TGCGCCAGCAGCTTAGCGGGAGTATTCAATGAGCAGTTCTTC.

The V and J genes are TRBV11-1 and TRBJ2-5, with 7 bases matching TRBD1. V was pared by 5 bases and J by 1 base, with 4 bases of the junction left unmatched. Germline V gene data show CDR1 as SGHAT and CDR2 as FQDESV (reference sequence). The CDR3 extends over 14 amino acids. In DNA, the CDR3 is TGTGCCAGCAGCCGGGACAGAGCCCAAGAGACCCAGTACTTC. Protein product: CASSRDRAQETQYF.

The chain joins TRBV30 to TRBJ1-3; D may be TRBD1 (5 bases). Deletions cut 0 bases from V and 0 bases from J, with 9 bases between. The CDR3 is 15 amino acids. Germline V lookup: CDR1 GTSNPN, CDR2 SVGIG (reference sequence). Here the CDR3 reads CAWSVNRNSGNTIYF. CDR3 sequence (DNA): TGTGCCTGGAGTGTAAACAGGAACTCTGGAAACACCATATATTTT.

The V gene is TRBV30, the J gene TRBJ1-1; 7 nucleotides line up with TRBD1. Germline V lookup: CDR1 GTSNPN, CDR2 SVGIG (reference sequence). This CDR3 is built from 14 residues. After removal of 5 bases from V and 3 bases from J, the junction contained 9 bases not matched to a gene. The chain's CDR3 is CAWDRTGKHTEAFF. The CDR3 DNA follows: TGTGCCTGGGATAGGACAGGAAAACACACTGAAGCTTTCTTT.

This chain joins TRBV30 and TRBJ1-5; D is ambiguous. The CDR3 sequence is 13 residues long. The V end was cut by 4 bases, the J end by 3 bases, with 10 bases between. The V gene's germline CDR1 is GTSNPN and CDR2 SVGIG (reference sequence). The chain's CDR3 is CAWTPGYNQPQHF. The CDR3 DNA sequence: TGTGCCTGGACTCCCGGTTACAATCAGCCCCAGCATTTT.

V gene TRBV7-8 combines with J gene TRBJ2-7, with D tentatively TRBD2 (7 bases). CDR1 and CDR2 from the germline V gene are SGHVS and FQNEAQ. Trimming cost V 4 bases and J 4 bases, with 17 bases left between them. The CDR3 is 15 amino acids. In DNA form, the CDR3 reads TGTGCCAGCAGCTGGGAGGGGGTATCAGGGTACGAGCAGTACTTC. Amino acids: CASSWEGVSGYEQYF. Based on the CDR3 plus reference TRBV7-8 and TRBJ2-7, the full variable domain is GAGVSQSPRYKVAKRGQDVALRCDPISGHVSLFWYQQALGQGPEFLTYFQNEAQLDKSGLPSDRFFAERPEGSVSTLKIQRTQQEDSAVYLCASSWEGVSGYEQYFGPGTRLTVT.

This clone was seen just once. V and J are TRBV5-1 and TRBJ2-3; weak D call: TRBD1 (5 bases). With 1 base removed from V and 6 bases from J, the gap between germline ends came to 6 bases. Germline V gene sequence: CDR1 SGHRS, CDR2 YFSETQ. The CDR3 contains 12 residues. The CDR3 sequence: CASSLQGDTQYF. The CDR3 DNA follows: TGCGCCAGCAGCTTGCAGGGTGATACGCAGTATTTT.

The rearrangement links TRBV9 to TRBJ1-3; the D gene is possibly TRBD1 (6 bases). The V end lost 0 bases, the J end lost 2 bases, and 12 bases lay between the germline ends. CDR3 length equals 16 residues. Per germline, CDR1 SGDLS and CDR2 YYNGEE. The CDR3 loop reads CASSVGGRGAGNTIYF. The DNA for the CDR3 is TGTGCCAGCAGCGTAGGAGGCAGGGGAGCTGGAAACACCATATATTTT.

CDR3 DNA sequence: TGTGCCAGCAGCGAGGGACAGGGAGAAGCTTTCTTT. This translates into CASSEGQGEAFF. The V call is TRBV12-3 or TRBV12-4, the J call TRBJ1-1; TRBD1 matches at 9 bases. The V segment lost 6 bases and the J segment 8 bases; nucleotides outside the gene matches: 4. The CDR3 loop spans 12 amino acids.

This sequence joins TRBV11-3 and TRBJ2-2; 7 nucleotides match TRBD2. The CDR3 covers 16 residues. V was clipped by 4 bases and J by 5 bases; unmatched bases: 10. Germline V lookup: CDR1 SGHNT, CDR2 YENEEA. Here the CDR3 DNA reads TGTGCCAGCAGCTCAGGACTAGTTGTTAGGACCGGGGAGCTGTTTTTT. Its protein product is CASSSGLVVRTGELFF. The whole variable domain, remainder taken from reference TRBV11-3 and TRBJ2-2, is EAGVVQSPRYKIIEKKQPVAFWCNPISGHNTLYWYLQNLGQGPELLIRYENEEAVDDSQLPKDRFSAERLKGVDSTLKIQPAELGDSAVYLCASSSGLVVRTGELFFGEGSRLTVL.

This clone was counted a single time. The chain links TRBV29-1 to TRBJ2-4, with D maybe TRBD2 (5 bases). This CDR3 contains 11 residues. CDR1 and CDR2 from the germline V gene are SQVTM and ANQGSEA. V lost 3 bases and J lost 8, with 8 bases in between. The CDR3 region has the DNA TGCAGCGTTGAGTTGAGGGACATTCAGTACTTC. This codes for CSVELRDIQYF.

The V gene is TRBV7-2, the J gene TRBJ2-3; TRBD2 matches at 9 bases. CDR1 and CDR2 (germline): SGHTA, FQGNSA. V shed 4 bases, J shed 6 bases, and the junction held 8 bases outside the gene matches. The CDR3 is made up of 15 amino acids. The CDR3 DNA is TGTGCCAGCAGCTCAGCTAGCGGGATTGGGGATACGCAGTATTTT. Translating it yields CASSSASGIGDTQYF.

The CDR3 sequence is CASSTRRTISGGNEQFF. In DNA, the CDR3 is TGTGCCAGCAGCACGCGACGAACCATCAGCGGGGGAAATGAGCAGTTCTTC. The gene calls are TRBV3-1 (or the pseudogene TRBV3-2) and TRBJ2-1; TRBD2 agrees at 8 bases. CDR1 and CDR2 (germline): LGHDT, YNNKEL (reference sequence). The CDR3 spans 17 residues. V trimming: 5 bases; J trimming: 7 bases; junction bases outside the gene matches: 16.

V and J are TRBV2 and TRBJ2-4, with a tentative D call TRBD1 (6 bases). V was cut by 8 bases and J by 0 bases, with 17 bases left in between. The CDR3 has 16 amino acids. Germline V gene lookup returns CDR1 SNHLY and CDR2 FYNNEI. The CDR3 sequence is CASAGEIYGAKNIQYF. The CDR3 region has the DNA TGTGCCAGCGCAGGGGAAATTTACGGAGCCAAAAACATTCAGTACTTC.

The chain uses TRBV5-1 and TRBJ2-1; D might be TRBD2 (5 bases). The germline V and J ends were trimmed by 4 bases and 0 bases, with 11 bases remaining between them. CDR3 length: 15 residues. Germline V CDR1 and CDR2: SGHRS, YFSETQ. The CDR3 sequence: CASSVTRNSYNEQFF. The CDR3 coding sequence is TGCGCCAGCAGCGTTACTAGGAACTCCTACAATGAGCAGTTCTTC.

The chain links TRBV6-5 to TRBJ1-1; no reliable D call. V dropped 1 base and J dropped 1 base, with 7 bases sitting between them. CDR3 size: 14 residues. Germline CDR1 and CDR2: MNHEY and SVGAGI. In DNA form, the CDR3 reads TGTGCCAGCAGTTACTACTCGGGGAACACTGAAGCTTTCTTT. Its translation: CASSYYSGNTEAFF.

In its sample, this clone was seen many times. The CDR3 sequence: CASSTGNNSPLHF. The CDR3, as DNA: TGTGCCAGCTCGACAGGGAATAATTCACCCCTCCACTTT. This sequence joins TRBV27 and TRBJ1-6; 7 positions agree with TRBD1. The J segment lost 5 bases and the V segment lost 8 bases, leaving 3 bases of the junction unmatched. CDR3 length equals 13 residues. Per the germline V gene, CDR1 is MNHEY and CDR2 is SMNVEV (reference sequence).

The chain joins TRBV28 to TRBJ2-2; 10 nucleotides align to TRBD1. V was clipped by 4 bases and J by 3 bases; unmatched bases: 5. CDR1 and CDR2 from the germline V gene are MDHEN and SYDVKM. This CDR3 is built from 16 residues. This chain's CDR3 is CASSSDRGQYTGELFF. The CDR3 DNA reads TGTGCCAGCAGTTCTGACAGGGGGCAATACACCGGGGAGCTGTTTTTT. The variable domain in full, with the rest retrieved from reference TRBV28 and TRBJ2-2, is DVKVTQSSRYLVKRTGEKVFLECVQDMDHENMFWYRQDPGLGLRLIYFSYDVKMKEKGDIPEGYSVSREKKERFSLILESASTNQTSMYLCASSSDRGQYTGELFFGEGSRLTVL.